A single T cell receptor (beta chain) is shown here with its context. As yet, its antigen is unknown. Sequencing used immunoSEQ multiplex PCR; TCRdb keeps in-frame clones, though not all of them. The sample shows roughly 100,000 clones, roughly 90% of them seen only once. The ends lost 4 bases at V and 8 bases at J; junction bases unmatched: 11. The CDR3 length is 16 residues. In germline, CDR1 is MGHRA, CDR2 YSYEKL. This entry belongs to a study of graft-versus-host responses after intestinal transplantation. Whole-study results and caveats: Peak levels of circulating GvH clones tracked with early post-transplant HvG declines.

Here the sequenced sample was unstimulated CD8+ T cells sorted from spleen or lymph node cells, taken before transplant. The source is a human donor who was the organ donor for an intestinal transplant. The gene calls are TRBV4-1 and TRBJ2-1, with 10 bases matching TRBD2. CDR3 nucleotide sequence: TGCGCCAGCAGCCCGACCAGCGGGAGGGCCGGGGATGAGCAGTTCTTC. Translation: CASSPTSGRAGDEQFF.